This note documents a single TCR beta chain sequence. Its target is unknown. This entry is derived from a study of PD-1 blockade in classical Hodgkin lymphoma. Study observations and caveats: Underlying causes for the observed repertoire differences were not defined, possibly disease activity or prior therapy.

This sample's time point: cycle 4 day 1 (C4D1), after more than five weeks of nivolumab. Relapse after autologous stem cell transplantation occurred in every patient, and brentuximab vedotin exposure varied. V shed 5 bases and J shed 7 bases, with 20 bases lying between them. CDR1 and CDR2 from the germline V gene are MNHNS and SASEGT. The CDR3 extends over 15 amino acids. The repertoire was sequenced with immunoSEQ multiplex PCR; TCRdb's copy has only in-frame clones and lacks some. The repertoire holds about 96,000 clones, with more than 85% as singletons. The J gene is TRBJ1-1, the V gene TRBV6-1; D perhaps matches TRBD1 (5 bases). This clonotype was obtained from a human donor with classical Hodgkin lymphoma. The sample was peripheral blood mononuclear cells (PBMCs), taken before the fourth cycle of nivolumab. The CDR3 protein is CASSRGGLISGEAFF. As DNA, the CDR3 is TGTGCCAGCAGTAGGGGAGGGTTAATCTCGGGTGAAGCTTTCTTT.